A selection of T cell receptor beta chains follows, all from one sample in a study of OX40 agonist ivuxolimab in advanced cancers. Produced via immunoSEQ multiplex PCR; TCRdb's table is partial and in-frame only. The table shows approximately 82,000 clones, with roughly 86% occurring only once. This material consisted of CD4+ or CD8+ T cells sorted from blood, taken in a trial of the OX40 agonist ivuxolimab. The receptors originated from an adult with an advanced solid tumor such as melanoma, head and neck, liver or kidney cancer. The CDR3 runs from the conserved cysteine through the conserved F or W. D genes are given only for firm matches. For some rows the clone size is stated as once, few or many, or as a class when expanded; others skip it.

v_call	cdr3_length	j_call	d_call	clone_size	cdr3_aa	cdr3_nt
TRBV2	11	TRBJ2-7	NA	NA	CASSNSYEQYF	TGTGCCAGCAGCAACTCTTACGAGCAGTACTTC
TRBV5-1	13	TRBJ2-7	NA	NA	CASSQSISYEQYF	TGCGCCAGCAGCCAGTCTATCTCCTACGAGCAGTACTTC
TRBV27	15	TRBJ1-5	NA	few	CASSFSRVGNQPQHF	TGTGCCAGCAGTTTCAGCAGGGTGGGGAATCAGCCCCAGCATTTT
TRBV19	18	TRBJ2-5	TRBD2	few	CASSPGLAGGLYRETQYF	TGTGCCAGTAGTCCCGGACTAGCGGGGGGGCTATATAGGGAGACCCAGTACTTC
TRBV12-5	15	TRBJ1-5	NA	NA	CASGLRTGDNQPQHF	TGTGCTAGTGGTTTGAGGACGGGAGACAATCAGCCCCAGCATTTT
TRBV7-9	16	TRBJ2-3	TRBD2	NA	CASSTRLAGGADTQYF	TGTGCCAGCAGCACCCGACTAGCGGGAGGAGCAGATACGCAGTATTTT
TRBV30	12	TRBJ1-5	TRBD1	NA	CAWAQGSQPQHF	TGTGCCTGGGCACAGGGGAGTCAGCCCCAGCATTTT
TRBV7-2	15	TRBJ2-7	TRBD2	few	CASTKITGGGAEQYF	TGTGCCAGCACCAAAATCACTGGGGGAGGGGCTGAGCAGTACTTC
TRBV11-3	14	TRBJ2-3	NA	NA	CASSLGDLTDTQYF	TGTGCCAGCAGCTTGGGGGACCTCACAGATACGCAGTATTTT
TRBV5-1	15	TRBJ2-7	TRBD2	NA	CASSKLSGRGDEQYF	TGCGCCAGCAGCAAATTAAGCGGGAGGGGGGACGAGCAGTACTTC
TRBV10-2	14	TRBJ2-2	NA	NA	CASNEDSPPGELFF	TGCGCCAGCAACGAGGACTCCCCTCCCGGGGAGCTGTTTTTT
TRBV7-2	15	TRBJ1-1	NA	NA	CASSLGPQGTTEAFF	TGTGCCAGCAGCTTAGGACCCCAGGGGACTACTGAAGCTTTCTTT
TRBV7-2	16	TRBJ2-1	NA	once	CASSLDGGGGYNEQFF	TGTGCCAGCAGCTTAGATGGGGGTGGGGGATACAATGAGCAGTTCTTC
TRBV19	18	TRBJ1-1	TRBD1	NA	CASSIDKAPTGALTEAFF	TGTGCCAGTAGTATAGATAAAGCTCCCACAGGGGCCCTCACTGAAGCTTTCTTT
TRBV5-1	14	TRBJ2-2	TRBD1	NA	CASTPGTGTGELFF	TGCGCCAGCACCCCCGGGACAGGGACCGGGGAGCTGTTTTTT
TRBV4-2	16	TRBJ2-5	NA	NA	CASSQDLETTQETQYF	TGTGCCAGCAGCCAAGATTTGGAGACTACCCAAGAGACCCAGTACTTC
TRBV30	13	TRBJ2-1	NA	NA	CAWSVRANNEQFF	TGTGCCTGGAGTGTACGGGCCAACAATGAGCAGTTCTTC
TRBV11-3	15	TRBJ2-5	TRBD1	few	CASSLGGQGLETQYF	TGTGCCAGCAGCTTAGGTGGACAGGGGTTGGAGACCCAGTACTTC
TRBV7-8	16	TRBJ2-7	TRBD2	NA	CASSFQLAGGSYEQYF	TGTGCCAGCAGCTTCCAACTAGCGGGAGGCTCCTACGAGCAGTACTTC
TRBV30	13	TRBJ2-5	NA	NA	CAWLAGVTGTQYF	TGTGCCTGGTTGGCAGGGGTCACGGGGACCCAGTACTTC
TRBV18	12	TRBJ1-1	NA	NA	CASQGRHTEAFF	TGTGCCAGTCAGGGGAGGCACACTGAAGCTTTCTTT
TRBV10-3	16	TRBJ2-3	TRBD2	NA	CAISESAGASTDTQYF	TGTGCCATCAGTGAGTCAGCGGGAGCTAGCACAGATACGCAGTATTTT
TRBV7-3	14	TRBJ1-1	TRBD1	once	CASSLGTGGERAFF	TGTGCCAGCAGCTTAGGTACAGGGGGCGAAAGGGCTTTCTTT
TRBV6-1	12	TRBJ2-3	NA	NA	CASKWVTDTQYF	TGTGCCAGCAAGTGGGTGACAGATACGCAGTATTTT
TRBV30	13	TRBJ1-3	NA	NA	CAWRMNSGNTIYF	TGTGCCTGGAGAATGAACTCTGGAAACACCATATATTTT
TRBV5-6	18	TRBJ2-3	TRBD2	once	CASSARRLAGVRLDTQYF	TGTGCCAGCAGCGCACGTAGACTAGCGGGAGTTCGATTAGATACGCAGTATTTT
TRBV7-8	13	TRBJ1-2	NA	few	CASSTGTAYGYTF	TGTGCCAGCAGCACGGGGACGGCCTATGGCTACACCTTC
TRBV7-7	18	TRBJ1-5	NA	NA	CASSLCDSRLYSNQPQHF	TGTGCTAGCAGCTTATGTGACAGCAGACTTTATAGCAATCAGCCCCAGCATTTT